These 18 T cell receptor beta chains originate from one sample sequenced in a study of blood T cell repertoires in COVID-19. Profiled with immunoSEQ multiplex PCR; TCRdb holds only in-frame clones, not every one. The sample contains 100,000 to 110,000 clones, 87% of which appear only once. Material: peripheral blood. These receptors were collected from a young man in a cohort sampled during active COVID-19.

The rearrangement joins TRBV7-9 to TRBJ2-2; D gene uncertain. CDR3 length: 13 residues. Germline V lookup: CDR1 SEHNR, CDR2 FQNEAQ (reference sequence). Trimming stripped 2 bases from V and 5 bases from J, with 6 bases between. In nucleotides, the CDR3 is TGTGCCAGCAGCTTAACCGGGACCGGGGAGCTGTTTTTT. It yields the protein CASSLTGTGELFF.

The CDR3 nucleotides read TGTGCCAGTAGTATCACCAGCGGGGGGCGGAATGAGCAGTTCTTC. Its translation: CASSITSGGRNEQFF. The J gene is TRBJ2-1, the V gene TRBV19; TRBD2 matches at 9 bases. This CDR3 is 15 amino acids long. CDR1 is LNHDA and CDR2 is SQIVND in the germline V gene (reference sequence). The junction had 7 bases not matched to a gene; V was cut back by 3 bases and J by 7 bases.

The chain has TRBV29-1 and TRBJ2-1; D is perhaps TRBD2 (7 bases). The CDR3 loop spans 16 amino acids. Germline lookup yields CDR1 SQVTM and CDR2 ANQGSEA. V dropped 6 bases and J dropped 1 base, with 19 bases sitting between them. This CDR3 is CSVHPGGRASYNEQFF. CDR3 DNA: TGCAGCGTCCACCCCGGGGGGCGGGCGTCCTACAATGAGCAGTTCTTC.

V gene TRBV10-2 combines with J gene TRBJ2-1, with TRBD2 matching 7 bases. Per the germline V gene, CDR1 is WSHSY and CDR2 is SAAADI. Germline trimming cut 2 bases from V and 6 bases from J; bases unmatched to any gene: 4. The CDR3 is 14 amino acids. Here the CDR3 reads CASSERTRVNEQFF. CDR3 sequence (DNA): TGCGCCAGCAGTGAGCGGACTAGGGTCAATGAGCAGTTCTTC.

The chain employs TRBV5-6 and TRBJ1-6; 9 nucleotides agree with TRBD1. Trimming took 4 bases from V and 7 from J; bases not matched to a gene: 9. This CDR3 comprises 16 residues. In germline, CDR1 is SGHDT, CDR2 YYEEEE. CDR3 in DNA: TGTGCCAGCAGCCGACCGATCACAGGGGGCAATTCACCCCTCCACTTT. Translating it yields CASSRPITGGNSPLHF.

The V call is TRBV9, the J call TRBJ1-2, with TRBD1 identical over 10 bases. The V gene end was trimmed by 4 bases and the J gene end by 5 bases; junction bases not matched to a gene: 5. The CDR3 is made up of 14 amino acids. The germline CDR1 and CDR2 sequences are SGDLS and YYNGEE. CDR3 in DNA: TGTGCCAGCAGCCCGACAGGGGGCGAGTATGGCTACACCTTC. Amino acid sequence: CASSPTGGEYGYTF.

V gene TRBV7-9 combines with J gene TRBJ2-7; weak D call: TRBD2 (6 bases). The CDR3 has 16 amino acids. Germline CDR1 and CDR2: SEHNR and FQNEAQ (reference sequence). Trimming took off 5 bases at V and 6 bases at J, with 23 bases between the two ends. This CDR3 is CASSPNRLLVGSEQYF. The CDR3 DNA sequence: TGTGCCAGCAGCCCCAATCGACTCTTAGTCGGGAGCGAGCAGTACTTC.

This clone was recorded a few times. An end of the junction does not agree with germline; a read error may underlie this. The rearrangement uses TRBV6-1 and TRBJ2-7; 8 nucleotides match TRBD1. CDR1 is MNHNS and CDR2 is SASEGT in the germline V gene. There are 15 residues in the CDR3. In DNA, the CDR3 is TGTGCCAGCAGTCAAGCCGGGACAGGTTTTCGCGAGCAGTACTTC. Encoded protein: CASSQAGTGFREQYF.

With respect to this clone: The sample contains more than one DNA sequence encoding this CDR3. The chain combines TRBV5-1 with TRBJ2-3; 7 bases align to TRBD2. In germline, CDR1 is SGHRS, CDR2 YFSETQ. This CDR3 has 15 amino acids. J was trimmed by 1 base and V by 1 base; bases with no gene match: 3. This chain's CDR3 is CASSLIGGGTDTQYF. The DNA for the CDR3 is TGCGCCAGCAGCTTGATTGGGGGGGGCACAGATACGCAGTATTTT.

The chain joins TRBV6-5 to TRBJ2-7; TRBD2 matches 8 bases. With V trimmed by 7 bases and J by 3 bases, 11 bases remained unmatched. The CDR3 covers 15 residues. Germline lookup yields CDR1 MNHEY and CDR2 SVGAGI. CDR3 region: CASIPRGGTLYEQYF. CDR3 nucleotides: TGTGCCAGCATCCCCCGCGGGGGGACACTCTACGAGCAGTACTTC.

CDR3 amino acids: CASRYGTEETQYF. CDR3 coding DNA: TGTGCCAGCAGATATGGGACAGAAGAGACCCAGTACTTC. The V gene is TRBV7-6, the J gene TRBJ2-5, with 7 bases identical to TRBD1. Germline V gene sequence: CDR1 SGHVS, CDR2 FNYEAQ. CDR3 size: 13 residues. Trimming took 6 bases from V and 3 from J; bases not matched to a gene: 4.

The CDR3 loop is CASSYHRTGLPYEQYF. The CDR3 DNA sequence: TGTGCCAGCAGTTACCATCGGACAGGCCTACCCTACGAGCAGTACTTC. The V call is TRBV27, the J call TRBJ2-7; TRBD1 matches at 7 bases. This CDR3 comprises 16 residues. CDR1 and CDR2 from the germline V gene are MNHEY and SMNVEV (reference sequence). With 4 bases clipped from V and 2 bases from J, the junction kept 11 bases outside the gene matches.

This clone appeared once. The chain carries TRBV2 and TRBJ2-7, with unresolved D. The CDR3 has 15 residues. Germline loops: CDR1 SNHLY, CDR2 FYNNEI. Trimming left V 4 bases short and J 3 bases short, with 16 bases between. This chain's CDR3 is CASSAHRNQLYEQYF. Here the CDR3 DNA reads TGTGCCAGCAGTGCGCATCGAAACCAACTCTACGAGCAGTACTTC.

V gene TRBV10-2 combines with J gene TRBJ2-2, with TRBD2 matching 9 bases. Trimming took 7 bases from V and 5 from J; bases not matched to a gene: 14. Per germline, CDR1 WSHSY and CDR2 SAAADI. This CDR3 has 17 amino acids. As DNA, the CDR3 is TGCGCCAGCACGCGACTAGCGGCCCGGATCGGTACCGGGGAGCTGTTTTTT. It yields the protein CASTRLAARIGTGELFF.

The rearrangement links TRBV2 to TRBJ2-5, with D possibly being TRBD1 (6 bases). Deletions cut 6 bases from V and 1 base from J, with 21 bases between. Germline CDR1 is SNHLY and CDR2 is FYNNEI. The CDR3 runs 17 residues. The CDR3 region is CASSAPPGQSGQETQYF. In nucleotides, the CDR3 is TGTGCCAGCAGCGCACCACCCGGACAGAGCGGCCAAGAGACCCAGTACTTC.

This clone was detected only a few times. The J gene is TRBJ2-2, the V gene TRBV5-4; D is uncertain. Germline CDR1 is SGHNT and CDR2 is YYREEE (reference sequence). V was trimmed by 3 bases and J by 7 bases, leaving 10 bases between them. The CDR3 totals 13 residues. For the CDR3, the DNA is TGTGCCAGCAGCTCAAGTTACGGCGGGGAGCTGTTTTTT. Translating gives CASSSSYGGELFF.

The chain has TRBV5-1 and TRBJ2-5; 8 bases agree with TRBD1. The CDR3 totals 16 residues. Germline CDR1 SGHRS, CDR2 YFSETQ. V was clipped by 3 bases and J by 5 bases; unmatched bases: 12. CDR3 coding DNA: TGCGCCAGCAGCTCGGCCGGACAGGGAGGTAGGGAGACCCAGTACTTC. Its translation: CASSSAGQGGRETQYF.

This clone was detected a few times. This sequence joins TRBV24-1 and TRBJ2-1; D might be TRBD1 (6 bases). The CDR3 covers 16 residues. V was shortened by 1 base and J by 5 bases, with 14 bases between the two germline ends. Germline loops: CDR1 KGHDR, CDR2 SFDVKD. CDR3 region: CATSDFSGDGHNEQFF. CDR3 nucleotides: TGTGCCACCAGTGATTTCTCAGGGGATGGTCACAATGAGCAGTTCTTC.